One sample yielded the 27 T cell receptor beta chains listed below, sequenced in a study of response to subunit inactivated influenza vaccine. Using its own MiXCR run on the RT-PCR reads, TCRdb lists one record per CDR3 protein. This repertoire shows about 480,000 distinct CDR3 sequences, 25% found once; its top ten account for approximately 2%. This material consisted of CD4+ T cells sorted from PBMCs, taken 4 to 6 days after vaccination. Source of these receptors: a man aged 45 to 65 who received an inactivated influenza vaccine.

V is TRBV19 and J is TRBJ2-1; D not certain. V lost 2 bases to trimming and J lost 4 bases, with 12 bases between them. Germline V CDR1 and CDR2: LNHDA, SQIVND (reference sequence). CDR3 length: 15 residues. This chain's CDR3 is CASSITPQVYNEQFF. CDR3 bases: TGTGCCAGTAGTATAACCCCCCAGGTGTACAATGAGCAGTTCTTC. Based on the CDR3 plus reference TRBV19 and TRBJ2-1, the full variable domain is DGGITQSPKYLFRKEGQNVTLSCEQNLNHDAMYWYRQDPGQGLRLIYYSQIVNDFQKGDIAEGYSVSREKKESFPLTVTSAQKNPTAFYLCASSITPQVYNEQFFGPGTRLTVL.

This clonotype was counted once. The chain links TRBV5-1 to TRBJ2-1; a possible D gene is TRBD1 (6 bases). CDR1 is SGHRS, CDR2 YFSETQ, per germline. This CDR3 is built from 16 residues. Trimming took 0 bases from V and 4 from J, leaving 14 bases between them. CDR3 in amino acids: CASSLERTAKYNEQFF. The CDR3 DNA follows: TGCGCCAGCAGCTTGGAGCGGACAGCGAAGTACAATGAGCAGTTCTTC.

The rearrangement uses TRBV20-1 and TRBJ1-6; the D is unclear. Germline CDR1 DFQATT, CDR2 SNEGSKA (reference sequence). The CDR3 consists of 13 residues. V lost 4 bases and J 8 bases, leaving 12 bases between the germline ends. The CDR3, as DNA: TGCAGTGCTATAAAGGGTGTCGATTCACCCCTCCACTTT. This codes for CSAIKGVDSPLHF.

This sequence joins TRBV20-1 and TRBJ2-3; 10 nucleotides align to TRBD2. The germline V gene has CDR1 DFQATT and CDR2 SNEGSKA (reference sequence). The CDR3 covers 14 residues. The trim removed 5 bases at V and 1 base at J, leaving 3 bases unmatched. CDR3 protein: CSAPGTSGTDTQYF. CDR3 in DNA: TGCAGTGCTCCCGGGACTAGCGGCACAGATACGCAGTATTTT.

This clonotype was counted a few times. The V call is TRBV12-3 or TRBV12-4, the J call TRBJ2-3; D possibly uses TRBD1 or TRBD2 (6 bases each). The CDR3 consists of 15 residues. V was cut by 5 bases and J by 2 bases, with 14 bases left in between. The CDR3 sequence is CASSGYGGHTDTQYF. Written as DNA, the CDR3 is TGTGCCAGCAGTGGCTACGGGGGACACACAGATACGCAGTATTTT.

This clonotype was seen a few times. This chain connects TRBV29-1 to TRBJ2-2, with D possibly TRBD1 on 5 matching bases. In germline, CDR1 is SQVTM, CDR2 ANQGSEA. The germline V and J ends were trimmed by 4 bases and 1 base, with 10 bases remaining between them. The CDR3 contains 14 residues. The CDR3 region has the DNA TGCAGCGTTGGGCAGGGTTTGAACACCGGGGAGCTGTTTTTT. Its translation: CSVGQGLNTGELFF.

This clonotype was observed a handful of times. The V and J genes are TRBV20-1 and TRBJ2-1; D might be TRBD2 (6 bases). The length of the CDR3 is 15 residues. The V gene lost 2 bases and the J gene lost 2 bases, with 13 bases spanning the gap. The germline V gene encodes CDR1 DFQATT and CDR2 SNEGSKA (reference sequence). DNA of the CDR3: TGCAGTGCTAGAAGGGGCGGGGTTGCCTACAATGAGCAGTTCTTC. The encoded protein is CSARRGGVAYNEQFF.

CDR3 bases: TGCAGTGCTAGAGAGCGGACGCCGACTAACTATGGCTACACCTTC. Its translation: CSARERTPTNYGYTF. This chain joins TRBV20-1 and TRBJ1-2; D not resolved. The CDR3 totals 15 residues. Germline CDR1 reads DFQATT; CDR2 reads SNEGSKA (reference sequence). V was cut by 0 bases and J by 0 bases, with 11 bases left in between.

The chain employs TRBV11-2 and TRBJ2-7; 7 bases are a match to TRBD1. V dropped 3 bases and J dropped 1; count of bases not matched to a gene: 9. CDR1 and CDR2 from the germline V gene are SGHAT and FQNNGV. This CDR3 has 16 residues. For the CDR3, the DNA is TGTGCCAGCAGCTTTCCAGGGGGACCTTTTTCCTACGAGCAGTACTTC. Encoded protein: CASSFPGGPFSYEQYF.

This clonotype was recorded once. The V and J genes are TRBV10-3 and TRBJ2-7; D remains unclear. V lost 0 bases, J lost 0 bases, and 9 bases lay in between. The CDR3 length is 15 residues. Germline V gene sequence: CDR1 ENHRY, CDR2 SYGVKD. The CDR3 region has the DNA TGTGCCATCAGTGAGTCTCGGTCGGACTCCTACGAGCAGTACTTC. As protein: CAISESRSDSYEQYF.

The rearrangement joins TRBV20-1 to TRBJ2-1; 7 bases fit TRBD2. The germline V gene has CDR1 DFQATT and CDR2 SNEGSKA (reference sequence). The CDR3 is made up of 13 amino acids. Trimming at V came to 4 bases and at J to 6 bases, leaving 6 bases not matched to a gene. The CDR3 bases are TGCAGTGCTACCACAGCGGGGATCAATGAGCAGTTCTTC. Protein sequence: CSATTAGINEQFF.

This clonotype has only a few counts. This sequence joins TRBV27 and TRBJ2-1; tentative D call: TRBD1 (5 bases). V was pared by 3 bases and J by 9 bases, with 15 bases between. CDR1 is MNHEY, CDR2 SMNVEV, per germline (reference sequence). This CDR3 comprises 14 residues. The CDR3 loop is CASSLSGPITEQFF. DNA of the CDR3: TGTGCCAGCAGTTTGTCAGGGCCGATTACTGAGCAGTTCTTC.

This chain uses TRBV7-2 with TRBJ2-1; D not certain. With 4 bases removed from V and 1 base from J, the gap between germline ends came to 14 bases. In germline, CDR1 is SGHTA, CDR2 FQGNSA. The CDR3 sequence is 16 residues long. The CDR3 DNA sequence: TGTGCCAGCAGCTCACCTCCGGACGTGTCCTACAATGAGCAGTTCTTC. Its translation is CASSSPPDVSYNEQFF.

The chain employs TRBV5-1 and TRBJ2-5, with TRBD1 matching over 8 bases. From germline, CDR1 is SGHRS and CDR2 YFSETQ. The V segment lost 4 bases and the J segment 3 bases; nucleotides outside the gene matches: 8. The CDR3 runs to 15 residues. CDR3 DNA sequence: TGCGCCAGCAGCGCTCAATGGACAGGGAAAGAGACCCAGTACTTC. Translating it yields CASSAQWTGKETQYF.

In this sample, this clonotype turned up a few times. The chain couples TRBV4-1 to TRBJ1-1, with TRBD1 as a possible D gene (5 bases). V was trimmed by 9 bases and J by 0 bases, leaving 14 bases between them. From germline, CDR1 is MGHRA and CDR2 YSYEKL. The CDR3 spans 14 residues. CDR3 amino acids: CASRQSAMNTEAFF. As DNA, the CDR3 is TGCGCCAGTAGACAGAGCGCGATGAACACTGAAGCTTTCTTT.

This clonotype has more than one count but fewer than ten. This rearrangement joins TRBV5-1 to TRBJ1-1; D is perhaps TRBD1 (5 bases). Germline-derived CDR1 and CDR2 are SGHRS and YFSETQ. There are 15 residues in the CDR3. Trimming shortened V by 3 bases and J by 1 base, and 13 bases separated the two germline ends. CDR3 loop: CASSYSGRGNTEAFF. The CDR3 DNA is TGCGCCAGCAGCTACTCGGGGAGGGGGAACACTGAAGCTTTCTTT.

This chain links TRBV20-1 with TRBJ1-1, with D perhaps TRBD1 (6 bases). CDR1 and CDR2 (germline): DFQATT, SNEGSKA (reference sequence). The V end was cut by 5 bases, the J end by 3 bases, with 10 bases between. The CDR3 has 12 residues. This CDR3 reads CSAYREDTEAFF. The CDR3 DNA sequence: TGCAGTGCTTACAGGGAGGACACTGAAGCTTTCTTT.

The rearrangement links TRBV7-6 to TRBJ2-1, with D maybe TRBD2 (5 bases). V gave up 5 bases and J gave up 3 bases, with 17 bases separating them. Germline CDR1 reads SGHVS; CDR2 reads FNYEAQ. The CDR3 runs to 16 residues. CDR3: CASSLYPMGSYNEQFF. The CDR3 region has the DNA TGTGCCAGCAGCCTCTACCCCATGGGGAGCTACAATGAGCAGTTCTTC.

The genes are TRBV5-1 and TRBJ2-1; 8 bases map to TRBD2. The V and J ends lost 4 bases and 8 bases, in that order; junction bases with no gene match: 8. The CDR3 contains 14 residues. Germline lookup yields CDR1 SGHRS and CDR2 YFSETQ. CDR3 nucleotide sequence: TGCGCCAGCAGCATCGGGGGGGTTTGGGATGAGCAGTTCTTC. Amino acid sequence: CASSIGGVWDEQFF.

The V and J genes are TRBV9 and TRBJ2-2; D could derive from TRBD1 or TRBD2 (5 bases each). V lost 4 bases and J 0 bases, leaving 10 bases between the germline ends. Looked up from germline, CDR1 is SGDLS and CDR2 is YYNGEE. The CDR3 contains 15 residues. The CDR3 coding sequence is TGTGCCAGCAGCATGGGACGACCGAACACCGGGGAGCTGTTTTTT. This codes for CASSMGRPNTGELFF. The full variable domain, in which reference TRBV9 and TRBJ2-2 provide the parts outside the CDR3, is DSGVTQTPKHLITATGQRVTLRCSPRSGDLSVYWYQQSLDQGLQFLIQYYNGEERAKGNILERFSAQQFPDLHSELNLSSLELGDSALYFCASSMGRPNTGELFFGEGSRLTVL.

Only a few counts were recorded for this clonotype. This chain connects TRBV19 to TRBJ2-7, with TRBD1 matching 9 bases. This CDR3 is 13 amino acids long. The germline V gene has CDR1 LNHDA and CDR2 SQIVND (reference sequence). V was pared by 10 bases and J by 7 bases, with 11 bases of the junction left unmatched. CDR3 protein: CATSRDRALEQYF. DNA for the CDR3: TGTGCCACCTCCCGGGACAGGGCCCTGGAGCAGTACTTC.

The gene calls are TRBV12-3 or TRBV12-4 and TRBJ1-2; 9 nucleotides line up with TRBD1. The CDR3 sequence is 15 residues long. The J segment lost 6 bases and the V segment lost 6 bases, leaving 11 bases of the junction unmatched. The CDR3 region is CASRRTYTGGDGYTF. The CDR3 DNA reads TGTGCCAGCAGACGAACCTATACAGGGGGCGATGGCTACACCTTC.

The J gene is TRBJ1-4, the V gene TRBV30, with D uncertain. V shed 2 bases and J shed 5 bases, with 9 bases lying between them. CDR3 length equals 13 residues. Germline loops: CDR1 GTSNPN, CDR2 SVGIG (reference sequence). In DNA form, the CDR3 reads TGTGCCTGGAGTCCCGGGTTGAATGAAAAACTGTTTTTT. It yields the protein CAWSPGLNEKLFF.

The table lists this clonotype with a few counts. This chain connects TRBV10-2 to TRBJ2-2; 7 nucleotides line up with TRBD2. The CDR3 is 16 residues long. Germline V lookup: CDR1 WSHSY, CDR2 SAAADI. V shed 0 bases and J 0 bases; nucleotides not matched to a gene: 1. The CDR3 DNA reads as TGCGCCAGCAGTGAGTCTGGGAGGGCGAACACCGGGGAGCTGTTTTTT. It translates to CASSESGRANTGELFF.

This chain links TRBV5-1 with TRBJ2-1, with 9 bases identical to TRBD1. The CDR3 has 15 residues. The V gene's germline CDR1 is SGHRS and CDR2 YFSETQ. Trimming removed 1 base from V and 5 bases from J; junction bases left unmatched: 4. The CDR3 protein is CASSLSTGGHNEQFF. In DNA form, the CDR3 reads TGCGCCAGCAGCTTGAGCACAGGGGGCCACAATGAGCAGTTCTTC.

The chain has TRBV20-1 and TRBJ1-1; 9 positions match TRBD1. Unmatched junction bases numbered 11, after V lost 1 base and J lost 8 bases. Germline CDR1 DFQATT, CDR2 SNEGSKA (reference sequence). There are 15 residues in the CDR3. The CDR3, as DNA: TGCAGTGCTAGAGCGGGACAGGGTATAGTCCTAGAAGCTTTCTTT. It yields the protein CSARAGQGIVLEAFF.

This clonotype showed up just a few times. V gene TRBV7-2 combines with J gene TRBJ2-1, with D perhaps TRBD2 (6 bases). V was cut by 5 bases and J by 4 bases, with 18 bases left in between. CDR1 and CDR2 (germline): SGHTA, FQGNSA. The CDR3 length is 16 residues. In DNA form, the CDR3 reads TGTGCCAGCAGCCCCATGGGGACTGTGAGTTACAATGAGCAGTTCTTC. Translation: CASSPMGTVSYNEQFF.